This T cell receptor (beta chain) was sequenced for a study of radiotherapy plus CTLA-4 blockade in lung cancer. At the level of the study: Patients showed objective responses in 18% of cases, and disease control was achieved by roughly 30%. General study findings and limits: Among blood TCR repertoires after radiotherapy plus ipilimumab, tumor-derived clones expanded. Response was reportedly best predicted by early blood T cell clone dynamics, with interferon-beta.

The CDR3 has 14 amino acids. V dropped 2 bases and J dropped 7; count of bases not matched to a gene: 6. Germline CDR1 reads ENHRY; CDR2 reads SYGVKD. Those patients who had chemo-refractory metastatic non-small-cell lung cancer were given focal radiation along with CTLA-4 blockade through ipilimumab. The method was immunoSEQ multiplex PCR; TCRdb's version includes in-frame clones alone and lacks a portion of them. The repertoire consists of about 73,000 clones, with roughly 87% occurring once and the leading ten covering 35% to 45%. About this clone: What it binds is unknown.

Sequencing was performed on peripheral blood, taken from a patient treated with radiotherapy plus ipilimumab. The chain couples TRBV10-3 to TRBJ2-5; TRBD1 matches at 8 bases. The clonotype originates from a human donor with non-small cell lung cancer that progressed on radiotherapy plus ipilimumab. DNA of the CDR3: TGTGCCATCAGTGAGGCAGGGGGCCTCCGGACCCAGTACTTC. The encoded protein is CAISEAGGLRTQYF.